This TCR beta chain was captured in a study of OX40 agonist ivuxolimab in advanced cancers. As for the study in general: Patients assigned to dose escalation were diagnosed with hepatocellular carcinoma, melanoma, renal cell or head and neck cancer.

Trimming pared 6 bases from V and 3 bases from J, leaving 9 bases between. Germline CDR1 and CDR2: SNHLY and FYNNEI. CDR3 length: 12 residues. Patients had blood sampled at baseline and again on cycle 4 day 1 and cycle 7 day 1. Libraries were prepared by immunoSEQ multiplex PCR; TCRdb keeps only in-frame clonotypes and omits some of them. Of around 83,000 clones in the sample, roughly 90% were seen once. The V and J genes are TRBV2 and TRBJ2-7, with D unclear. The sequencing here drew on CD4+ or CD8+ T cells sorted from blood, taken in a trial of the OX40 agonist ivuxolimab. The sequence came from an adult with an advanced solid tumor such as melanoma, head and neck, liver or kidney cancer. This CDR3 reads CASSVSVYEQYF. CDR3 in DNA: TGTGCCAGCAGCGTAAGCGTCTACGAGCAGTACTTC.